The 31 T cell receptor beta chains in this list originate from one sample, sequenced in a study. TCRdb reprocessed the reads with MiXCR, giving one entry per CDR3 protein. The sample lists a few thousand distinct CDR3 sequences, approximately 10% occurring once. Source material: CD4+ T cells from peripheral blood. Source of these receptors: a human donor with rheumatoid arthritis.

This clonotype showed up just a few times. This could be a read error, since a much larger clone is one nucleotide away. The chain uses TRBV20-1 and TRBJ2-7; D unresolved. The CDR3 length is 12 residues. V gave up 0 bases and J gave up 0 bases, with 3 bases separating them. Germline loops: CDR1 DFQATT, CDR2 SNEGSKA (reference sequence). The CDR3, as DNA: TGCAGTGCTAGAGAGACCTCCTACGAGCAGTACTTC. Its translation is CSARETSYEQYF.

Within the sample, this clonotype is medium-sized. V usage is TRBV20-1 and J usage is TRBJ1-2; D uncertain. V lost 5 bases and J lost 4, with 11 bases in between. Germline assignment: CDR1 DFQATT and CDR2 SNEGSKA (reference sequence). The CDR3 has 12 amino acids. The CDR3 spells CSAQEDRYGYTF. CDR3 bases: TGCAGTGCTCAAGAGGACCGCTATGGCTACACCTTC.

By frequency in the sample, this clonotype is medium-sized. The chain carries TRBV11-2 and TRBJ2-5; D possibly corresponds to TRBD2 (5 bases). Germline V lookup: CDR1 SGHAT, CDR2 FQNNGV. This CDR3 has 13 residues. V was pared by 6 bases and J by 0 bases, with 8 bases between. CDR3 DNA sequence: TGTGCCAGCAGTAGGACTTACCAAGAGACCCAGTACTTC. Translated, it gives CASSRTYQETQYF.

This clonotype is medium-sized (0.01 to 0.1%). The chain carries TRBV5-1 and TRBJ2-7; 11 bases are shared with TRBD2. The V gene end was trimmed by 6 bases and the J gene end by 3 bases; junction bases not matched to a gene: 8. The CDR3 extends over 15 amino acids. Germline CDR1 reads SGHRS; CDR2 reads YFSETQ. The CDR3 reads CASTKSGTSGYEQYF. CDR3 nucleotides: TGCGCCAGCACTAAATCCGGGACTAGCGGCTACGAGCAGTACTTC. Complete variable domain (other parts from reference TRBV5-1 and TRBJ2-7): KAGVTQTPRYLIKTRGQQVTLSCSPISGHRSVSWYQQTPGQGLQFLFEYFSETQRNKGNFPGRFSGRQFSNSRSEMNVSTLELGDSALYLCASTKSGTSGYEQYFGPGTRLTVT.

This clonotype was recorded a few times. The chain has TRBV29-1 and TRBJ1-4, with D perhaps matching TRBD1 (6 bases). Germline values: CDR1 SQVTM, CDR2 ANQGSEA. The CDR3 length is 14 residues. V lost 1 base and J 8 bases, leaving 14 bases between the germline ends. This CDR3 reads CSVEGGAPGEKLFF. CDR3 sequence (DNA): TGCAGCGTTGAAGGGGGGGCACCGGGAGAAAAACTGTTTTTT.

V and J are TRBV20-1 and TRBJ1-2, with D possibly being TRBD1 (6 bases). V gave up 6 bases and J gave up 8 bases, with 22 bases separating them. The length of the CDR3 is 14 residues. Per germline, CDR1 DFQATT and CDR2 SNEGSKA (reference sequence). Here the CDR3 DNA reads TGCAGTGCCCGGTTCGACGGGGGGCAAGGAGGCTACACCTTC. Residues: CSARFDGGQGGYTF.

The rearrangement links TRBV20-1 to TRBJ2-7; 14 positions agree with TRBD2. V was pared by 5 bases and J by 5 bases, with 11 bases of the junction left unmatched. This CDR3 contains 16 residues. Germline-derived CDR1 and CDR2 are DFQATT and SNEGSKA (reference sequence). CDR3 nucleotides: TGCAGTGCTGGACTGACTAGCGGGAGGGCCGGCAACGAGCAGTACTTC. Translated, it gives CSAGLTSGRAGNEQYF.

This clonotype turned up a few times. The chain is built from TRBV19 and TRBJ1-2; possibly TRBD1 for D (5 bases). Germline values: CDR1 LNHDA, CDR2 SQIVND (reference sequence). The CDR3 is 14 residues long. Trimming shortened V by 10 bases and J by 6 bases, and 21 bases separated the two germline ends. The CDR3 coding sequence is TGTGCCACCTCAAAGGGACGCCTGGGAGATGGCTACACCTTC. It translates to CATSKGRLGDGYTF.

Notes on this clonotype: A much larger clone differs by one base, so this may be a read error. The rearrangement uses TRBV29-1 and TRBJ2-2; TRBD2 matches 9 bases. Germline trimming cut 1 base from V and 9 bases from J; bases unmatched to any gene: 6. CDR1 is SQVTM, CDR2 ANQGSEA, per germline. This CDR3 comprises 14 residues. As DNA, the CDR3 is TGCAGCGTTGAAGGGGGTAGCGGGGGACGGGAGCTGTTTTTT. As protein: CSVEGGSGGRELFF.

The genes are TRBV5-6 and TRBJ1-2; no definite D call. The ends were cut back, 4 bases at V and 1 base at J, with 14 bases in the middle. This CDR3 region has 15 residues. Germline values: CDR1 SGHDT, CDR2 YYEEEE. CDR3 in amino acids: CASSILGGNNYGYTF. The CDR3 DNA reads as TGTGCCAGCAGCATCTTGGGTGGAAATAACTATGGCTACACCTTC.

This clonotype is classed as medium-sized (0.01 to 0.1%). The V gene is TRBV24-1, the J gene TRBJ2-7; D is tentatively TRBD1 or TRBD2 (5 bases each). Germline CDR1 is KGHDR and CDR2 is SFDVKD. V gave up 12 bases and J gave up 0 bases, with 11 bases separating them. The CDR3 loop spans 12 amino acids. The CDR3 here is CAAGTGSYEQYF. CDR3 DNA sequence: TGTGCCGCCGGGACGGGCTCCTACGAGCAGTACTTC.

This clonotype is medium-sized by share. The rearrangement joins TRBV6-6 to TRBJ2-7, with TRBD2 identical over 9 bases. V gave up 7 bases and J gave up 7 bases; unmatched junction bases: 8. Germline lookup yields CDR1 MNHNY and CDR2 SVGAGI (reference sequence). This CDR3 has 13 residues. The CDR3 reads CASIPGLAGEQYF. The CDR3 DNA follows: TGTGCCAGCATCCCGGGACTAGCCGGGGAGCAGTACTTC.

Judged by abundance, this clonotype is medium-sized. The V gene is TRBV11-2, the J gene TRBJ2-1; D not resolved. This CDR3 comprises 17 residues. Trimming shortened V by 0 bases and J by 0 bases, and 12 bases separated the two germline ends. The germline gives CDR1 SGHAT, CDR2 FQNNGV. The CDR3 bases are TGTGCCAGCAGCTTAGATCTTAACGGTCTCTCCTACAATGAGCAGTTCTTC. It specifies CASSLDLNGLSYNEQFF.

By proportion, this clonotype is medium-sized (0.01 to 0.1%). This sequence joins TRBV12-3 or TRBV12-4 and TRBJ2-7, with a tentative D call TRBD2 (5 bases). The V end lost 3 bases, the J end lost 5 bases, and 5 bases lay between the germline ends. This CDR3 spans 11 amino acids. The DNA of the CDR3 is TGTGCCAGCAGTTTCGGGGACGAGCAGTACTTC. Encoded protein: CASSFGDEQYF.

This clonotype qualifies as medium-sized. The chain links TRBV7-8 to TRBJ2-3; D unclear. Germline CDR1 SGHVS, CDR2 FQNEAQ. Trimming cost V 3 bases and J 0 bases, with 16 bases left between them. The CDR3 has 17 amino acids. The CDR3 DNA reads as TGTGCCAGCAGCTTTGGGCCCAGTCGGTTCAGCACAGATACGCAGTATTTT. It is translated as CASSFGPSRFSTDTQYF.

This clonotype was recorded many times. This rearrangement joins TRBV2 to TRBJ1-2, with D uncertain. Per germline, CDR1 SNHLY and CDR2 FYNNEI. The CDR3 sequence is 13 residues long. V was shortened by 6 bases and J by 3 bases, with 11 bases between the two germline ends. The chain's CDR3 is CASSNDEHYGYTF. In DNA form, the CDR3 reads TGTGCCAGCAGCAACGACGAACACTATGGCTACACCTTC.

This clonotype rates as medium-sized. The rearrangement uses TRBV5-1 and TRBJ2-7, with D tentatively TRBD1 (6 bases). V was pared by 2 bases and J by 9 bases, with 12 bases between. CDR1 is SGHRS and CDR2 is YFSETQ in the germline V gene. There are 12 residues in the CDR3. This chain's CDR3 is CASSFNRDRQYF. DNA for the CDR3: TGCGCCAGCAGCTTCAACAGGGATCGGCAGTACTTC.

Concerning this clonotype: A much larger clone is a single base away; this may be a read error. This rearrangement joins TRBV15 to TRBJ1-1; D remains ambiguous. CDR3 length: 15 amino acids. Per germline, CDR1 LNHNV and CDR2 YYDKDF (reference sequence). CDR3 in amino acids: CVTSRDLKENTEAFF. The CDR3 DNA reads TGTGTCACCAGCAGAGATTTAAAGGAGAACACTGAAGCTTTCTTT.

The chain uses TRBV19 and TRBJ2-5; D is undetermined. Trimming left V 5 bases short and J 0 bases short, with 7 bases between. Germline loops: CDR1 LNHDA, CDR2 SQIVND (reference sequence). CDR3 length: 13 residues. CDR3 loop: CASSAPYQETQYF. CDR3 DNA: TGTGCCAGTAGTGCTCCGTACCAAGAGACCCAGTACTTC.

This clonotype was detected only a few times. The chain is built from TRBV2 and TRBJ2-7; either TRBD1 or TRBD2 may supply D (5 bases each). Per the germline V gene, CDR1 is SNHLY and CDR2 is FYNNEI. CDR3 length: 14 residues. The V and J ends lost 7 bases and 7 bases respectively, with 20 bases between them. The CDR3 reads CASNGGKGLEEQYF. In DNA form, the CDR3 reads TGTGCCAGCAATGGGGGAAAGGGGTTGGAAGAGCAGTACTTC.

This clonotype is termed medium-sized. The genes are TRBV6-2 or TRBV6-3 and TRBJ2-1; TRBD2 is a possible D gene (5 bases). Deletions cut 7 bases from V and 7 bases from J, with 20 bases between. Germline values: CDR1 MNHEY, CDR2 SVGEGT. The CDR3 is made up of 15 amino acids. In DNA, the CDR3 is TGTGCCAGCACCCCCCGTAGGGCCCCGGGAAATGAGCAGTTCTTC. It specifies CASTPRRAPGNEQFF.

This clonotype was observed many times. The chain is built from TRBV12-3 or TRBV12-4 and TRBJ2-6; D gene unclear. This CDR3 contains 13 residues. Deletions cut 6 bases from V and 0 bases from J, with 3 bases between. The CDR3 coding sequence is TGTGCCAGCAGCCCCTCTGGGGCCAACGTCCTGACTTTC. It translates to CASSPSGANVLTF.

This clonotype was counted at least ten times. The genes are TRBV19 and TRBJ1-4; D gene unclear. The CDR3 runs to 13 residues. Germline V gene sequence: CDR1 LNHDA, CDR2 SQIVND (reference sequence). Trimming stripped 6 bases from V and 8 bases from J, with 13 bases between. CDR3 residues: CASSTTAGEKLFF. The CDR3 DNA reads as TGTGCCAGTAGCACGACCGCCGGAGAAAAACTGTTTTTT. The complete variable domain, with remaining parts taken from reference TRBV19 and TRBJ1-4, reads DGGITQSPKYLFRKEGQNVTLSCEQNLNHDAMYWYRQDPGQGLRLIYYSQIVNDFQKGDIAEGYSVSREKKESFPLTVTSAQKNPTAFYLCASSTTAGEKLFFGSGTQLSVL.

This clonotype ranks as medium-sized. This chain joins TRBV5-1 and TRBJ1-1; D may be TRBD1 (6 bases). The CDR3 spans 14 residues. CDR1 and CDR2 from the germline V gene are SGHRS and YFSETQ. Trimming stripped 4 bases from V and 1 base from J, with 11 bases between. CDR3 sequence (DNA): TGCGCCAGCAGCCCTGGACAGCAGAACACTGAAGCTTTCTTT. It yields the protein CASSPGQQNTEAFF.

This clonotype is judged medium-sized (0.01 to 0.1%). The rearrangement joins TRBV20-1 to TRBJ2-1; 8 nucleotides match TRBD1. This CDR3 comprises 15 residues. With 0 bases clipped from V and 11 bases from J, the junction kept 12 bases outside the gene matches. CDR1 and CDR2 from the germline V gene are DFQATT and SNEGSKA (reference sequence). The CDR3, as DNA: TGCAGTGCTAGAGATTGGACAGGGTCAACCCAGCAGCAGTTCTTC. It codes for CSARDWTGSTQQQFF.

By proportion, this clonotype is medium-sized (0.01 to 0.1%). CDR3 region: CSASGTSTYEQYF. DNA for the CDR3: TGCAGCGCTTCTGGGACTAGCACCTACGAGCAGTACTTC. The chain recombines TRBV29-1 with TRBJ2-7, with 9 positions matching TRBD2. The CDR3 sequence is 13 residues long. With V trimmed by 7 bases and J by 2 bases, 6 bases remained unmatched. The V gene's germline CDR1 is SQVTM and CDR2 ANQGSEA.

This clonotype was seen many times. The CDR3 sequence is CASSLFFVQADYEQYF. CDR3 nucleotides: TGTGCCAGCAGTTTATTTTTTGTACAGGCGGACTACGAGCAGTACTTC. This chain uses TRBV28 with TRBJ2-7; D is perhaps TRBD1 (5 bases). Trimming pared 1 base from V and 3 bases from J, leaving 16 bases between. Germline lookup yields CDR1 MDHEN and CDR2 SYDVKM. This CDR3 region has 16 residues.

In this sample, this clonotype turned up many times. This chain connects TRBV7-8 to TRBJ1-1; 8 bases match TRBD1. Germline V gene data show CDR1 as SGHVS and CDR2 as FQNEAQ. The CDR3 contains 16 residues. V was clipped by 3 bases and J by 2 bases; unmatched bases: 8. This CDR3 is CASSFEPGQVNTEAFF. For the CDR3, the DNA is TGTGCCAGCAGCTTCGAACCGGGACAGGTTAACACTGAAGCTTTCTTT.

The chain links TRBV5-1 to TRBJ2-2, with 8 bases fitting TRBD2. Germline V CDR1 and CDR2: SGHRS, YFSETQ. V was clipped by 4 bases and J by 5 bases; unmatched bases: 7. CDR3 size: 15 residues. The CDR3 nucleotides read TGCGCCAGCAGCCATACTAGCGGACAAACCGGGGAGCTGTTTTTT. Translation: CASSHTSGQTGELFF.

This clonotype is medium-sized (0.01 to 0.1%) by share. The chain combines TRBV7-9 with TRBJ1-2, with D possibly being TRBD1 (5 bases). CDR1 and CDR2 from the germline V gene are SEHNR and FQNEAQ (reference sequence). This CDR3 is built from 15 residues. V lost 0 bases and J lost 0, with 8 bases in between. CDR3 amino acids: CASSLAGASNYGYTF. The CDR3 DNA reads as TGTGCCAGCAGCTTAGCAGGGGCTTCTAACTATGGCTACACCTTC.

Comments on this clonotype: A much larger clone differs from this one at a single base, so this may be a read error. This chain connects TRBV7-9 to TRBJ1-1; perhaps TRBD1 as D (5 bases). The germline gives CDR1 SEHNR, CDR2 FQNEAQ (reference sequence). The CDR3 totals 13 residues. The CDR3 nucleotides read TGTGCCTGCAGCTTCCAGGGTATCACTGAAGCTTTCTTT. This gives the protein CACSFQGITEAFF.